This T cell receptor (beta chain) originates from a study of shared clonotypes between healthy human individuals. The repertoire was sequenced with immunoSEQ multiplex PCR; TCRdb's copy has only in-frame clones and lacks some. Of about 2 million clones in the sample, roughly 95% were seen once. V trimming: 5 bases; J trimming: 6 bases; junction bases outside the gene matches: 6. Germline CDR1 is MNHEY and CDR2 is SVGAGI. This CDR3 is 14 amino acids long. The chain couples TRBV6-5 to TRBJ2-7, with 11 positions matching TRBD2. Sequenced input: naive CD4+ T cells sorted from blood. Subset indicated: CD45RA+ positively selected. The clonotype was recovered from a man aged 18 to 29 in good health. The CDR3 DNA follows: TGTGCCAGCAGTGACACTAGCGGGAGACGCGAGCAGTACTTC. The encoded protein is CASSDTSGRREQYF.